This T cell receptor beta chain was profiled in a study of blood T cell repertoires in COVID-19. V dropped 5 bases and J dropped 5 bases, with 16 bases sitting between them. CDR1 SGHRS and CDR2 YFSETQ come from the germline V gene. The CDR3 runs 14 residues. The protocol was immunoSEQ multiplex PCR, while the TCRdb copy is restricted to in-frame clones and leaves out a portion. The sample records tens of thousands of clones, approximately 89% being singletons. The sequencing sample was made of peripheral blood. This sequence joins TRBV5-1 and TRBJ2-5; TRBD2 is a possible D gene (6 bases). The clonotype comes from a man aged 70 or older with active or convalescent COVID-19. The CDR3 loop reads CASSSRGIQETQYF. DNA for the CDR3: TGCGCCAGCAGTTCCCGGGGGATCCAGGAGACCCAGTACTTC.